Included here is one T cell receptor (beta chain) sequence, with context. Per the original data handling: Amplification of reference gene primers was used by the study to estimate nucleated cell counts. Some clones are missing from TCRdb's copy, which holds only in-frame ones; the method was immunoSEQ multiplex PCR. From that table come the V and J calls and clone size; the DNA was used to work out D and trimming. The repertoire holds hundreds of thousands of clones, 85% to 90% seen once, with 11% in the top ten. The data originate from a study of blood T cell repertoires in COVID-19. For the study at large: Sites across the United States, Italy and Spain contributed samples from acute and convalescent COVID-19.

Germline CDR1 LGHDT, CDR2 YNNKEL (reference sequence). The germline V and J ends were trimmed by 4 bases and 4 bases, with 10 bases remaining between them. This CDR3 has 13 residues. The sequence was obtained from a woman aged 25 to 45 with COVID-19, enrolled during active disease. The sample was peripheral blood. The gene calls are TRBV3-1 (or the pseudogene TRBV3-2) and TRBJ1-2; TRBD1 might be the D (5 bases). The CDR3 DNA reads as TGTGCCAGCAGCCTGGGGGGAACCTATGGCTACACCTTC. It specifies CASSLGGTYGYTF.